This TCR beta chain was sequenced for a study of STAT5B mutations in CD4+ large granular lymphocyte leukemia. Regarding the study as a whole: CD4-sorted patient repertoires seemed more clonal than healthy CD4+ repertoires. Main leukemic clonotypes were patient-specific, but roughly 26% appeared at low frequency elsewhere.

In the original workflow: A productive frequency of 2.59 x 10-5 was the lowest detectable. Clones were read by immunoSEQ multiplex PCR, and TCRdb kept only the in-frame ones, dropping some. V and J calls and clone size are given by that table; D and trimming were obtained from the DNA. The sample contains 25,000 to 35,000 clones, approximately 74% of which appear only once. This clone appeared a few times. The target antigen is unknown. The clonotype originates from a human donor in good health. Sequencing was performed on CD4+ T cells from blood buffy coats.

CDR3 amino acids: CASSFEGAGDGYTF. CDR3 in DNA: TGTGCCAGCAGCTTCGAAGGGGCAGGGGATGGCTACACCTTC. The gene calls are TRBV11-3 and TRBJ1-2; perhaps TRBD1 as D (6 bases). This CDR3 region has 14 residues. V lost 3 bases and J 6 bases, leaving 14 bases between the germline ends. CDR1 SGHNT and CDR2 YENEEA come from the germline V gene.